This T cell receptor (beta chain) was profiled in a study of blood T cells in healthy people across ages. Germline CDR1 reads SQVTM; CDR2 reads ANQGSEA. The CDR3 is made up of 14 amino acids. V was shortened by 6 bases and J by 4 bases, with 16 bases between the two germline ends. A J-beta primer mix and a sample-barcoded 5' primer were used in a second PCR of about 7 to 12 cycles. TCRdb ran MiXCR on the 5' RACE reads and lists one entry per CDR3 protein. There are under 2 million distinct CDR3 sequences in the sample; roughly 30% occur only once, and around 10% lies in the top ten. Each donor gave roughly 9.2 milliliters of peripheral blood. Sample share makes this clonotype medium-sized (0.01 to 0.1%). As yet, its antigen is unknown. General study points: Diversity of TCR beta correlated strongly with naive T cell percentage.

Sample: blood. The genes are TRBV29-1 and TRBJ2-1; D uncertain. The TCR comes from a woman aged 25 to 39 in good health. CDR3 coding DNA: TGCAGCGTCCCGAACGATCGGAGATACAATGAGCAGTTCTTC. The encoded protein is CSVPNDRRYNEQFF.